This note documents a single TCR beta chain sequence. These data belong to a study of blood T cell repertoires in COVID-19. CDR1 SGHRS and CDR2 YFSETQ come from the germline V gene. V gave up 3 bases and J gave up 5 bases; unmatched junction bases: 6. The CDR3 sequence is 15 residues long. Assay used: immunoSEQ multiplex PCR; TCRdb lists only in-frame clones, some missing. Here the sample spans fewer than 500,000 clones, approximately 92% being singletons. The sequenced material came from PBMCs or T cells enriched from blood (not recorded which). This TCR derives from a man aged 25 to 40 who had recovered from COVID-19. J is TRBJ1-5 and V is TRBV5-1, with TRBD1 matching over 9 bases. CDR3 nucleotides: TGCGCCAGCAGCTGGGGGGACAGGGCGGATCAGCCCCAGCATTTT. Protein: CASSWGDRADQPQHF.